The 13 T cell receptor beta chains below all came from one sample that was sequenced in a study of blood T cells in healthy people across ages. A second PCR, run for roughly 7 to 11 cycles, used a sample-barcoded 5' primer plus a J-beta primer mix. MiXCR was run by TCRdb on the 5' RACE reads, yielding one entry per CDR3 protein. Of 500,000 to 700,000 distinct CDR3 sequences in the sample, roughly 30% were seen once. The sequenced sample was blood. These receptors came from a woman of 80 years or more in good health.

In its sample, this clonotype was seen many times. The genes are TRBV6-2 or TRBV6-3 and TRBJ2-3, with a possible D match to TRBD2 (5 bases). This CDR3 is built from 12 residues. Trimming left V 7 bases short and J 7 bases short, with 12 bases between. Germline CDR1 MNHEY, CDR2 SVGEGT. The CDR3: CASTFPGYTQYF. DNA for the CDR3: TGTGCCAGCACTTTCCCGGGGTATACGCAGTATTTT.

This sequence joins TRBV10-3 and TRBJ1-3; 10 nucleotides agree with TRBD1. The CDR3 loop spans 18 amino acids. The V and J ends lost 4 bases and 6 bases, in that order; junction bases with no gene match: 15. CDR1 is ENHRY, CDR2 SYGVKD, per germline. The CDR3: CAISGSGTGVSPENTIYF. In nucleotides, the CDR3 is TGTGCCATCAGTGGATCCGGGACAGGGGTGTCGCCTGAAAACACCATATATTTT.

This clonotype occurred many times. The chain employs TRBV6-1 and TRBJ2-7, with D perhaps TRBD1 (5 bases). This CDR3 comprises 11 residues. V lost 8 bases and J lost 2, with 7 bases in between. The germline V gene encodes CDR1 MNHNS and CDR2 SASEGT. CDR3 residues: CASHRTYEQYF. In DNA form, the CDR3 reads TGTGCCAGCCACAGGACCTACGAGCAGTACTTC.

In the case of this clonotype: Mismatch with germline at one junction end may stem from a read error. J is TRBJ2-6 and V is TRBV19; TRBD1 or TRBD2 may be the D gene (6 bases each). Looked up from germline, CDR1 is LNHDA and CDR2 is SQIVND (reference sequence). CDR3 size: 15 residues. The CDR3 reads CVSYKGGTGANVLTF. CDR3 sequence (DNA): TGTGTCAGTTATAAGGGGGGAACCGGGGCCAACGTCCTGACTTTC.

This clonotype was observed at least ten times. J is TRBJ2-7 and V is TRBV7-9, with D hard to call. The CDR3 is 12 amino acids. V was trimmed by 8 bases and J by 1 base, leaving 9 bases between them. Germline CDR1 SEHNR, CDR2 FQNEAQ (reference sequence). In DNA, the CDR3 is TGTGCCAGCGGCAGCCGGTCCTACGAGCAGTACTTC. Translated: CASGSRSYEQYF.

The chain recombines TRBV30 with TRBJ2-7, with D tentatively TRBD2 (5 bases). This CDR3 comprises 14 residues. Trimming stripped 3 bases from V and 2 bases from J, with 14 bases between. Per the germline V gene, CDR1 is GTSNPN and CDR2 is SVGIG (reference sequence). The CDR3 coding sequence is TGTGCCTGGAGAAGGCTAGCCGACACCTACGAGCAGTACGTC. As protein: CAWRRLADTYEQYV.

To note about this clonotype: Given a much more abundant clone one base away, this may be a read error. V is TRBV6-1 and J is TRBJ1-2, with 7 bases identical to TRBD1. Germline CDR1 and CDR2: MNHNS and SASEGT. V was clipped by 4 bases and J by 8 bases; unmatched bases: 13. This CDR3 spans 15 amino acids. The chain's CDR3 is CASSVAAGGGGGYTF. The DNA of the CDR3 is TGTGCCAGCAGTGTAGCGGCAGGGGGGGGTGGAGGCTACACCTTC.

As concerns this clonotype: This CDR3 is missing its conserved last phenylalanine or tryptophan, likely due to a read error. This chain uses TRBV4-2 with TRBJ2-2, with 7 bases aligning to TRBD1. CDR1 is LGHNA, CDR2 YNFKEQ, per germline. Losses at the gene ends were 5 bases for V and 0 bases for J; bases not matched to a gene: 9. This CDR3 region has 17 residues. Written as DNA, the CDR3 is TGTGCCAGCAGCTTCAGAGGGGGCGCATCGAACACCGGGGAGCTGTTTGTT. The encoded protein is CASSFRGGASNTGELFV.

In its sample, this clonotype was seen many times. The V and J genes are TRBV20-1 and TRBJ1-2; TRBD1 might be the D (5 bases). CDR3 size: 13 residues. Germline loops: CDR1 DFQATT, CDR2 SNEGSKA (reference sequence). V lost 5 bases and J 3 bases, leaving 13 bases between the germline ends. The CDR3 here is CSAVNRRDYGYTF. The CDR3 DNA is TGCAGTGCTGTAAACAGGAGAGACTATGGCTACACCTTC.

The chain combines TRBV20-1 with TRBJ2-2, with D perhaps being TRBD1 or TRBD2 (6 bases each). V shed 5 bases and J shed 0 bases, with 16 bases lying between them. The CDR3 spans 16 residues. Germline-derived CDR1 and CDR2 are DFQATT and SNEGSKA (reference sequence). CDR3 nucleotides: TGCAGTGCTGCCCGGGTGGGGGGCTCGAACACCGGGGAGCTGTTTTTT. Translated, it gives CSAARVGGSNTGELFF.

The rearrangement joins TRBV30 to TRBJ2-5; TRBD2 aligns across 9 bases. J gave up 5 bases and V 5 bases, and 6 bases lay outside the gene matches. The V gene's germline CDR1 is GTSNPN and CDR2 SVGIG (reference sequence). The CDR3 has 13 amino acids. This CDR3 reads CAWGTSRGETQYF. The CDR3 DNA reads TGTGCCTGGGGGACTAGCAGAGGGGAGACCCAGTACTTC.

This clonotype was seen ten or more times. The rearrangement joins TRBV6-1 to TRBJ2-7; 7 bases align to TRBD1. The V gene end was trimmed by 2 bases and the J gene end by 3 bases; junction bases not matched to a gene: 7. The germline gives CDR1 MNHNS, CDR2 SASEGT. The CDR3 extends over 15 amino acids. In DNA, the CDR3 is TGTGCCAGCAGTGAAAGACAGGGTAGGGGCTACGAGCAGTACTTC. This codes for CASSERQGRGYEQYF.

This clonotype was counted at least ten times. The chain couples TRBV6-5 to TRBJ2-7; 8 bases line up with TRBD1. The CDR3 runs to 16 residues. V was pared by 4 bases and J by 3 bases, with 11 bases of the junction left unmatched. Germline CDR1 and CDR2: MNHEY and SVGAGI. The CDR3 bases are TGTGCCAGCAGTTCCGGGACAGGACTCGAACTCTACGAGCAGTACTTC. Translated, it gives CASSSGTGLELYEQYF.